The clone carrying this T cell receptor (beta chain) was counted many times. What it recognizes is unknown. The data were taken from a study of T cells after yellow fever vaccination. TCR cDNA was made by 5'RACE template switching, adding a universal primer site and UMIs. TCRdb used MiXCR to reprocess the 5' RACE reads, holding one entry per CDR3 protein. This sample carries approximately 110,000 distinct CDR3 sequences, under 8% of them seen once, and the ten largest clones take around 2.5%. Study-wide results and caveats: Contaminants from the bulk population, in the form of abundant clonotypes, could be found in FACS-sorted repertoires. After the booster, roughly 96% of CD4 and 88% of CD8 primary-response clones were re-detected. Weaker in magnitude, the secondary response showed a faster peak on day 5 versus 15.

With 3 bases removed from V and 6 bases from J, the gap between germline ends came to 12 bases. This CDR3 comprises 14 residues. Germline V gene lookup returns CDR1 SGHRS and CDR2 YFSETQ. The specimen comprised CD4+ T cells sorted from PBMCs, sampled approximately 11 days after the first yellow fever vaccination. This chain joins TRBV5-1 and TRBJ2-2; D is unresolved. The sequence was obtained from a man between 18 and 35 years old who received the YFV17D yellow fever vaccine. Here the CDR3 reads CASSSRAEAGELFF. For the CDR3, the DNA is TGCGCCAGCAGCTCAAGGGCCGAGGCCGGGGAGCTGTTTTTT.